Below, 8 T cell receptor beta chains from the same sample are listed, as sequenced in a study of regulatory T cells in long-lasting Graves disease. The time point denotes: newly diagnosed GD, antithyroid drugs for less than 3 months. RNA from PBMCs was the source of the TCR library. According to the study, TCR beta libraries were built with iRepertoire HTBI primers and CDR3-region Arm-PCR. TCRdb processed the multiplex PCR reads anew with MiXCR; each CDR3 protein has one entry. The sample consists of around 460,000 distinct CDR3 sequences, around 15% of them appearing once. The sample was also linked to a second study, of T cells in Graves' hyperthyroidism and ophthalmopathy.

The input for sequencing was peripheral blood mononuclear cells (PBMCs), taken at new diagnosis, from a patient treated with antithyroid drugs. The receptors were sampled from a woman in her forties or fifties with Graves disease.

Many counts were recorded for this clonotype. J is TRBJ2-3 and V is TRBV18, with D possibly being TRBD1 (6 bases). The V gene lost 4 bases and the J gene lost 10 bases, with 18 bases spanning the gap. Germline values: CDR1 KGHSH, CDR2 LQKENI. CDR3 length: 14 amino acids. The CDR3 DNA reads TGTGCCAGCTCACAAGGACAGTTCCCCCATGCGCAGTATTTT. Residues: CASSQGQFPHAQYF.

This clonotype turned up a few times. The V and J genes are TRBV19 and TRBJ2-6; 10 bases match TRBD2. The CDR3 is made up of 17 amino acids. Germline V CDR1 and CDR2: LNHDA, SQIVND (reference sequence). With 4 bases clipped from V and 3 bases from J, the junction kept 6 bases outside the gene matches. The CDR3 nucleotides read TGTGCCAGTAGTACAGCTAGCGGGAGTAATGGGGCCAACGTCCTGACTTTC. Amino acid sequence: CASSTASGSNGANVLTF.

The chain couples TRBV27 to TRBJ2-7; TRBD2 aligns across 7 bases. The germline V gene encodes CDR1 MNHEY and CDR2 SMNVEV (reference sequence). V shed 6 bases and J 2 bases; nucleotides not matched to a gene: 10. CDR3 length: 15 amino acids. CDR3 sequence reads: CASRSGGVGTYEQYF. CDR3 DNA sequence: TGTGCCAGCAGATCGGGAGGTGTCGGAACCTACGAGCAGTACTTC.

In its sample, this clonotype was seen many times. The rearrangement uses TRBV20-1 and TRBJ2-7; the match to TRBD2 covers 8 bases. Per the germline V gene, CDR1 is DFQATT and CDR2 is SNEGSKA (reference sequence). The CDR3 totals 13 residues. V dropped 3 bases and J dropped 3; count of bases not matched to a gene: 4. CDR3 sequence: CSARGLVNYEQYF. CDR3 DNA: TGCAGTGCTAGGGGACTAGTTAACTACGAGCAGTACTTC.

DNA of the CDR3: TGCGCCAGCAGCCAAGGGGACTTATGGGGGTGGGGGAACTATGGCTACACCTTC. This encodes CASSQGDLWGWGNYGYTF. The rearrangement joins TRBV4-1 to TRBJ1-2, with D maybe TRBD1 (5 bases). Looked up from germline, CDR1 is MGHRA and CDR2 is YSYEKL. Trimming pared 1 base from V and 2 bases from J, leaving 20 bases between. The CDR3 sequence is 18 residues long.

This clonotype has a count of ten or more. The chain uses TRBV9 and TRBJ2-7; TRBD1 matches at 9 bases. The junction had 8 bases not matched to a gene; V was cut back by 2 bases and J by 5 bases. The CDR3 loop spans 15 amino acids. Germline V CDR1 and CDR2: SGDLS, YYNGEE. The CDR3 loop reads CASSVSGQGMNEQYF. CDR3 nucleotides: TGTGCCAGCAGCGTTTCAGGACAGGGGATGAACGAGCAGTACTTC.

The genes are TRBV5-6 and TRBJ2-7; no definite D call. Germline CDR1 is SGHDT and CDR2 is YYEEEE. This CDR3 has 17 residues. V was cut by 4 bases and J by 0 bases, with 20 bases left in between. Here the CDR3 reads CASSQVVLSALSYEQYF. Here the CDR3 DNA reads TGTGCCAGCAGCCAAGTTGTACTTTCGGCCCTCTCCTACGAGCAGTACTTC.

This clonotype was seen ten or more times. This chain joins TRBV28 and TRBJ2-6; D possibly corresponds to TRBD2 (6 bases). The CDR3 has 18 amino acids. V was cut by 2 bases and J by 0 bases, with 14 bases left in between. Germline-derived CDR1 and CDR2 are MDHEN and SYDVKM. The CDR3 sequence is CASSLLASADSGANVLTF. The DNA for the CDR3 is TGTGCCAGCAGTTTACTGGCTAGCGCGGACTCTGGGGCCAACGTCCTGACTTTC. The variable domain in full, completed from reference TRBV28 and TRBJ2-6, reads DVKVTQSSRYLVKRTGEKVFLECVQDMDHENMFWYRQDPGLGLRLIYFSYDVKMKEKGDIPEGYSVSREKKERFSLILESASTNQTSMYLCASSLLASADSGANVLTFGAGSRLTVL.